The clone carrying this TCR beta chain was picked up many times. No antigen is known for it. The trim removed 6 bases at V and 11 bases at J, leaving 3 bases unmatched. The CDR3 consists of 10 residues. The germline gives CDR1 MDHEN, CDR2 SYDVKM. The sample belongs to a study of human T cells and chemical hapten exposure. Study-level background: The scalp of each patient received a weekly diphenylcyclopropenone dose for the full roughly 25-week study.

Described time point: patch test 1, 2 weeks after DPC sensitization. The treatment: therapeutic diphenylcyclopropenone sensitization with weekly scalp DPC. TCRdb redid the calling of the RACE reads with MiXCR, one entry per CDR3 protein. The sample lists 150,000 to 200,000 distinct CDR3 sequences, roughly 15% occurring once. General study results and limits: Compared to controls, expanded TCRs made significantly more large clusters of similar CDR3s.

The input for sequencing was whole blood, taken in connection with sensitization to the hapten diphenylcyclopropenone (DPC). V usage is TRBV28 and J usage is TRBJ1-1; TRBD1 matches at 7 bases. The source is a woman in her thirties with alopecia areata. Some clones in this sample may be carry-over from other donors' samples. Here the CDR3 DNA reads TGTGCCAGCAGACAGGGGACGGCTTTCTTT. Translation: CASRQGTAFF. The full variable domain, rest sourced from reference TRBV28 and TRBJ1-1, is DVKVTQSSRYLVKRTGEKVFLECVQDMDHENMFWYRQDPGLGLRLIYFSYDVKMKEKGDIPEGYSVSREKKERFSLILESASTNQTSMYLCASRQGTAFFGQGTRLTVV.